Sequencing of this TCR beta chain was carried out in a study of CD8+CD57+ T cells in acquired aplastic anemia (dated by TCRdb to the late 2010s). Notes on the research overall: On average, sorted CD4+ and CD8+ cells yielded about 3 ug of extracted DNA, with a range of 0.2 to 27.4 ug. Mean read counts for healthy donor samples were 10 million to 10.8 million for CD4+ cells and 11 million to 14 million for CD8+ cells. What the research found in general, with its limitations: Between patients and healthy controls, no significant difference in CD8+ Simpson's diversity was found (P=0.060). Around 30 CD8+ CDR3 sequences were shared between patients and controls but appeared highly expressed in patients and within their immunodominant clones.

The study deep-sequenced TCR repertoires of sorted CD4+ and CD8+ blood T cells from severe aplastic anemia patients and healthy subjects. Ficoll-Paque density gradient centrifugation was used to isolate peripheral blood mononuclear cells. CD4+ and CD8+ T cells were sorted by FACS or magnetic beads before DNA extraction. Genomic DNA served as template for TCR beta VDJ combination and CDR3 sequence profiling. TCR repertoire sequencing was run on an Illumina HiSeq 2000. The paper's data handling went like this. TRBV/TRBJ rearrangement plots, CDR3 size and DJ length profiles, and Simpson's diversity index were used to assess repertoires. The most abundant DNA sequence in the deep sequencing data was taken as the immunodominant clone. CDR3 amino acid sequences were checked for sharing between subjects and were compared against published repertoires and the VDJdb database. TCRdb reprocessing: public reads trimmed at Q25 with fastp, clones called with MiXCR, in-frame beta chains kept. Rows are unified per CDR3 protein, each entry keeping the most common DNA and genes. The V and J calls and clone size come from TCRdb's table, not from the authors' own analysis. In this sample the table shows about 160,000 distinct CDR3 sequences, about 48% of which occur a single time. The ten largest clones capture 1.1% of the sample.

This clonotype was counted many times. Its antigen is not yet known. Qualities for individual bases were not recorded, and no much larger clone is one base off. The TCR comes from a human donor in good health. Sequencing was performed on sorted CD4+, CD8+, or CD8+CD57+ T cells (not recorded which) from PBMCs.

In nucleotides, the sequence is TGTGCCAGCAGCCCCATTGGCTGGGACATTCAGTACTTC. Translated, it reads CASSPIGWDIQYF. This chain is built from TRBV7-9 and TRBJ2-4, with the D gene not clear enough to name. The CDR3 starts with the cysteine, ends with the phenylalanine, and has 13 residues. The kept DNA is CDR3 alone, 39 bases in frame from the first base. The germline V gene (reference sequence) yields SEHNR for CDR1 and FQNEAQ for CDR2. V and J lose 5 bases and 8 bases, and a span of 13 bases separates them.